This TCR beta chain was sequenced during a study of shared clonotypes between healthy human individuals (dated by TCRdb to the early 2020s). For the study in its entirety: A couple of women and three men aged 18 to 49 years were included in the cohort. Per donor, three plates each were used for CD4 naive and CD4 memory, two for CD8 naive, and one for CD8 memory. To estimate repertoire size and how much clonotype sharing occurs between individuals, the study deeply sequenced the blood TCR repertoires of about 5 healthy adults. To increase sequencing depth and limit assay-specific biases, TCR repertoire library preparation and sequencing were carried out by different laboratories using diverse techniques. Each donor's leukapheresis produced roughly between about 0.8 and 8.9 billion PBMCs.

About this clone: Which antigen it targets is not known. The input lacks base qualities; no much larger clone sits a single base away.

The donors were healthy, HIV-negative adults with no recently reported acute infections or vaccinations. Only Caucasian adults living in Nashville, Tennessee, USA were represented among the donors. CD4+ T cells were enriched through magnetic negative selection, after which naive cells were positively selected on CD45RA and the remaining negative fraction served as the memory subset. Blood was obtained by leukapheresis, after which PBMCs were separated by Ficoll-Histopaque density gradient centrifugation and cryopreserved in liquid nitrogen vapor phase. Analytical flow cytometry was used to check the purity and quantity of every magnetically sorted T cell population. Each sorted fraction had its genomic DNA isolated and then quantified by UV absorbance on a Nanodrop 2000c. General conclusions and limits of the study: The small number of donors limited the genetic and exposure-history diversity represented. Larger estimated clonotype richness was generally found for naive subsets than for memory subsets. Sampling was restricted to blood, and TCR repertoires in tissue are likely to differ from TCR repertoires in blood. Roughly 5% of naive CD4, 3.5% of naive CD8, 2.3% of memory CD4, and over 0.35% of memory CD8 clonotypes were shared across several donors. Higher generation probabilities were observed for clonotypes shared by all four sorted-subset donors than for non-shared clonotypes. Pairwise subsampling led to the expectation that sequencing depth would affect the degree of clonotype sharing among donors. Incomplete sequencing was indicated by rarefaction of sorted-subset datasets, despite the large sequencing depth.

CDR1 and CDR2 (LNHDA, SQIVND) derive from the germline V gene (reference sequence). CDR3 length: 16 amino acids, cysteine to phenylalanine. Only CDR3 DNA remains: 48 bases, in frame from the first base. Relative to germline, V is missing 3 bases and J is missing 5 bases, with 4 bases of the junction outside any gene match. Using the deep immunoSEQ assay, TCR CDR3 regions were amplified from genomic DNA by multiplex PCR. Genomic DNA extracted from each cell subset was distributed evenly over all wells of several immunoSEQ 96-well plates, and each plate served as one replicate. For sorted subsets, roughly 200 ng of genomic DNA, equivalent to 25,000 to 35,000 T cell genomes, went into each replicate PCR. Purified libraries were quantified with a Qubit 3.0 fluorometer, sized on a Bioanalyzer 2100, and re-quantified with the KAPA Library Quantification kit. Each immunoSEQ 96-well plate was sequenced on its own single-read 150-cycle Illumina NextSeq 550 flow cell. The authors processed their data as follows. Because only junctional sequences without quality scores were contained in the immunoSEQ output, filtering matching that applied to full-length reads could not be performed. Sequences were annotated with PyIR, a Python wrapper for IgBLAST v1.9, and V/J genes and CDR3 were assigned using IMGT germline references. Reads were filtered out if the reads had weak V/J assignments (E-value above 1e-6), no CDR3, stop codons, out-of-frame junctions, or ambiguous translated residues. V3J clonotypes were defined by identical inferred V gene, J gene, and CDR3 amino acid sequence. To compute the percentage overlap between repertoires, the number of shared unique clonotypes was divided by the size of the smaller repertoire. Repertoire richness was assessed with RTK rarefaction, the Chao1 estimator, and Recon v2.1 estimates of unobserved clonotypes. For all TCRbeta clonotypes obtained by the gDNA method from a few donors, generation probabilities were computed with OLGA. The source is immuneACCESS, and TCRdb retained only in-frame sequences with V and J called. Part of the clones is not carried over; for the studies checked, unresolved V genes explain less than half of this, and the remainder is unexplained. D and trimming come from the DNA, and the V and J calls and clone size come from that table. The sample table shows some 2,100,000 clones, and approximately 94% are seen once. Approximately 0.13% of the sample is in the top ten clones.

The receptor chain draws on TRBV19 and TRBJ2-3; 14 middle bases align to TRBD2. The sequence came from a man between 18 and 29 years old in good health. What was sequenced was naive CD4+ T cells sorted from blood. The label giving this sample's cell subset or site can be read as: CD45RA+ positively selected. The DNA sequence is given as TGTGCCAGTAGTATGGGACTAGCGGGGGCCATAGATACGCAGTATTTT. Protein translation: CASSMGLAGAIDTQYF.